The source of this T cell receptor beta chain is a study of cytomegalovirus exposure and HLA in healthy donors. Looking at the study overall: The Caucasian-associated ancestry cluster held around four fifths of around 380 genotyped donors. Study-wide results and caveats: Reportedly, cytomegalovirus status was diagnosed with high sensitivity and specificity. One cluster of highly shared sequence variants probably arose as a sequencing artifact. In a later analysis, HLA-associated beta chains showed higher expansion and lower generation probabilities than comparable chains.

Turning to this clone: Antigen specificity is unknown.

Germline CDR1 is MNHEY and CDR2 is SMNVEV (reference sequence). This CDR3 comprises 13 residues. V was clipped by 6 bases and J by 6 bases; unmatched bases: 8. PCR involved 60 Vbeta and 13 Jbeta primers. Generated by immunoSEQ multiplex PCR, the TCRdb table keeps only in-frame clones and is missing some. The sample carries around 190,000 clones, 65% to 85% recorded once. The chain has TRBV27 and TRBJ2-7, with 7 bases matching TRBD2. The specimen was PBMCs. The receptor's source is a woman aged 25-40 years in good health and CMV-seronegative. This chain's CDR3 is CASSLGRFGEQYF. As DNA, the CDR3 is TGTGCCAGCAGCCTCGGGAGGTTCGGCGAGCAGTACTTC.